This TCR beta chain was sequenced in a study of cytomegalovirus exposure and HLA in healthy donors (dated by TCRdb to about 2017). As for the study more broadly: An earlier analysis of approximately 590 of the donors reported roughly 300 Gb of sequence data and some 120 million unique TCR beta sequences from approximately 180 million T cells. Besides the first cohort of roughly 700 subjects, a separate validation cohort made up of over 100 different subjects was used. The study aimed to test whether signatures of past pathogen exposure could be identified by cataloging public T cell receptors. Donor age, sex, ethnicity and CMV serostatus were compiled together with the repertoire data. Every repertoire in the discovery cohort had been generated on one and the same sequencing platform. Roughly five DR-DQ haplotypes were handled as single units for association and clustering because linkage in the cohort was strong. The number of typed donors differed by locus: roughly 629-630 for A, B, C, DRB1 and DQB1; 500 to 550 for DQA1; 606 for DPA1; and 400 to 480 for DPB1. The genetic ancestry cluster associated with self-reported Caucasian donors included 80% to 90% of the roughly 400 genotyped donors. Across about 370 genotyped donors of the cohort, an average of about 240,000 unique TCR beta nucleotide sequences per donor were sequenced, and approximately 17% of those sequences were non-productive. Using immunosequencing, the study profiled T cell repertoires from 500 to 800 subjects and related those repertoires to cytomegalovirus serostatus. In the later analysis, no new phenotypic data were used to find candidate immune exposures; instead, reliance was placed on TCR beta sequences and their occurrence across donors. An early release that covered about 600 HLA-typed donors contained approximately 300 gigabases of sequencing data and about 93 million unique TCR sequences. Genome-wide SNP genotypes for about 65% of the 666 donors were used in a later genetic analysis, which treated that subset as a discovery cohort. A later analysis re-examined previously published TCR beta repertoires from several hundred donors and added high-resolution HLA genotyping to investigate patterns of TCR occurrence. To decide whether each TCR beta V gene segment behaved as functional or pseudogenic, an earlier analysis of fewer than 750 of the donors relied on high-throughput TCR beta sequencing. To predict cytomegalovirus infection status, the study brought together high-throughput TCR immunosequencing, statistical association of individual TCRs with disease status, and machine learning. HLA typing included class I and class II loci at four-digit resolution.

Via the germline V gene, CDR1 is MNHNS and CDR2 SASEGT. Including the terminal cysteine and phenylalanine, the CDR3 comprises 18 residues. The kept DNA is CDR3 alone, 54 bases in frame from the first base. The germline V end is reduced by 2 bases and the J end by 5 bases; junction bases left unmatched: 14. A word on this clone: Its antigen remains undetermined. No clone much larger than this one lies a single base away; base qualities are absent.

On the study overall, not on this receptor specifically: In both the original and validation cohorts, the classifier was reported to diagnose cytomegalovirus status with high specificity and sensitivity. In a later analysis, most CMV-associated TCR beta chains were found to appear HLA-restricted, with HLA associations seemingly driven largely by CMV exposure. It was suggested by the authors that the approach could potentially be generalized to other disease states and immunological phenotypes. A later analysis found that HLA-associated TCR beta chains were more clonally expanded and had lower generation probabilities than equally common non-associated chains. This cohort had only TCR beta chains sequenced, and the lack of alpha or paired-chain data limited which features could be detected. A cluster of highly shared sequence variants was judged likely to represent a technical artifact of the sequencing pipeline. Immune exposure information for the cohort was limited to CMV serostatus. An association between a missense DCLRE1C variant and V-gene and J-gene trimming of TCR beta chains was found in a later genetic analysis and replicated in an independent cohort. Specific HLA alleles were associated with around 18,000 TCR beta sequences at a false discovery rate of 0.05 in a later analysis. Roughly uniform sequencing depth across donors was assumed in presence/absence analyses, although this assumption may not hold. The earlier analysis of some 540 of the donors excluded approximately 15 rarely observed V segments, including chromosome 9 orphons, because counts were too low. In a later genetic analysis, fewer N-insertions in productive TCRs were reported among donors in an Asian-associated ancestry cluster than the 666-donor mean. Three of the identified cytomegalovirus-associated TCR beta chains were confirmed in vitro to be specific for cytomegalovirus antigens. When HLA alleles, especially DR and DQ, strongly co-occurred, TCR associations were difficult to assign to individual alleles. In a later analysis, TCR association rates were found to vary across HLA loci, with the most associated TCRs seen for DRB1 alleles and the fewest for HLA-C alleles. Some IMGT-functional V segments, including TRBV6-2 and TRBV6-3, could not be told apart with the 87-base-pair reads, so those segments were excluded. A further reported finding was that TCR beta sequences accurately predicted the HLA-A and HLA-B alleles for most subjects in the first cohort. Across donors, most TCR sequences were observed very rarely, whereas some public TCRs were present in many individuals. Linkage disequilibrium might explain the correlated functional status among segregating V segments, but an unknown experimental factor could not be ruled out. Several of the top co-occurrence clusters appeared to be linked to parvovirus B19, influenza, CMV and Epstein-Barr virus, according to a later analysis. In an earlier analysis of fewer than 700 of the donors, most TCR beta V segments appeared in productive rearrangements about 87% or about 30% of the time, broadly matching IMGT annotations. Because some donors lacked HLA typing at each locus, the association tests relied only on the typed subset. In the study, around 160 TCR beta chains were listed as associated with cytomegalovirus.

Library construction relied on the immunoSEQ multiplex PCR assay. The multiplex PCR relied on a mix of 60 forward primers for TCR Vbeta segments and 13 reverse primers for TCR Jbeta segments. The CDR3 region of rearranged TCR beta genes was amplified from genomic DNA with a multiplex PCR assay. The amplified TCR beta libraries were sequenced on the Illumina HiSeq System as 87-base-pair reads. Per the authors' processing: A later analysis tallied approximately 87 million unique TCR beta chains across the approximately 670 repertoires, and some 10 million of those chains were shared by two or more donors. Raw reads were error-corrected and collapsed into unique sequences by a nearest-neighbor algorithm in which closely related sequences were merged to remove PCR and sequencing errors. Alignment of CDR3 sequences to IMGT reference sequences was used to assign V, D and J gene segments. For a sequence to be retained, a match of at least six nucleotides to both a V gene segment and a J gene segment was required. Rearrangements were called productive when the CDR3 lacked stop codons and stayed in frame with V and J; all others were non-productive. CDR3 was defined by IMGT convention, running from the second conserved V-encoded cysteine to the conserved J-encoded phenylalanine. The earlier analysis of about 530 of the donors excluded any sequence lacking an unambiguous match to a single V gene segment. An earlier analysis of 587 of the donors called V segments functional above 56.7% productive rearrangements and segregating when the between-donor standard deviation exceeded 5%. A statistical classification framework was built for diagnosing cytomegalovirus status from the catalog of TCR beta chain sequences. In a later analysis, V and J genes were assigned by comparing TCR nucleotide sequences against IMGT/GENE-DB human TR gene sequences. A later analysis assigned CDR3 sequences and most-parsimonious VDJ recombination scenarios with the TCRdist pipeline. A later analysis defined each TCR beta chain by its CDR3 amino acid sequence plus V-gene family, and excluded reads lacking a unique V-gene family. A later analysis removed 500 to 650 highly shared, low-generation-probability nucleotide sequences to deal with suspected cross-contamination and a sequencing artifact. For each public chain, a later analysis derived a clonal expansion index from normalized ranks of inferred template counts within each repertoire. In a later analysis, generation probabilities were computed with a VDJ recombination model fitted to out-of-frame rearrangements, and the resulting probabilities were checked against IGoR. In a later analysis, TCR-TCR, TCR-HLA and TCR-CMV co-occurrence was scored with hypergeometric tests, and a repertoire-size bias correction was applied to TCR pairs. A later analysis estimated false discovery rates by permuting HLA or CMV assignments 20 times. In a later analysis, co-occurring TCRs were grouped with DBSCAN, and TCRdist sequence similarity was added when clustering was performed within HLA-allele-positive subsets. Co-occurrence clustering excluded repertoires with fewer than 30,000 or more than 120,000 public chains, plus five with anomalous nucleotide sharing. The source is immuneACCESS, and TCRdb retained only in-frame sequences with V and J called. Part of the clones is not carried over; for the studies checked, unresolved V genes explain less than half of this, and the remainder is unexplained. The DNA gave D and trimming, while V, J and clone size come from that table. The sample yields 200,000 to 250,000 clones; around 80% were counted once. Roughly 0.58% of the sample is held by the ten biggest clonotypes.

The cohort was made up of approximately 700 healthy bone marrow donors. Cohort members were all nominally healthy when sampled, although unrecorded immune exposures were likely present. The donor was CMV seronegative and belonged to the group of over 350 seronegative cohort members. Each donor provided a peripheral blood sample, and peripheral blood mononuclear cells were used for TCR beta sequencing. Genomic DNA was extracted from the blood cell samples with the Qiagen DNeasy Blood Extraction Kit. The V and J genes are TRBV6-1 and TRBJ1-4; 7 central nucleotides agree with TRBD1. The TCR was taken from a woman between 40 and 50 years old in good health and CMV-seronegative. Sequencing was done on a sample of PBMCs. The CDR3 reads CASSEPYQWDRVNEKLFF. The bases read TGTGCCAGCAGTGAACCTTACCAATGGGACAGAGTAAATGAAAAACTGTTTTTT.